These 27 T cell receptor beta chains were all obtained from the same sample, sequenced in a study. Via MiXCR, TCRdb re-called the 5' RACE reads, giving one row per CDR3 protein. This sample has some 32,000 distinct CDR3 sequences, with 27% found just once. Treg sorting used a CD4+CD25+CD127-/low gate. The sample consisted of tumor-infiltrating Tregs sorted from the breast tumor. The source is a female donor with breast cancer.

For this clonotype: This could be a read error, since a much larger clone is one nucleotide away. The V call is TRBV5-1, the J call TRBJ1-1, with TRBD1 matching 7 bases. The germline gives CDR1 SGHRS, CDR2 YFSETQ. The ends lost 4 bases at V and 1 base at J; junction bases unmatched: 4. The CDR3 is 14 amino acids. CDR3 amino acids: CASSIQGSNTEAFF. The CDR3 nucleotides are TGCGCCAGCAGCATACAGGGGTCGAACACTGAAGCTTTCTTT. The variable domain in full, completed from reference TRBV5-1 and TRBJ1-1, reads KAGVTQTPRYLIKTRGQQVTLSCSPISGHRSVSWYQQTPGQGLQFLFEYFSETQRNKGNFPGRFSGRQFSNSRSEMNVSTLELGDSALYLCASSIQGSNTEAFFGQGTRLTVV.

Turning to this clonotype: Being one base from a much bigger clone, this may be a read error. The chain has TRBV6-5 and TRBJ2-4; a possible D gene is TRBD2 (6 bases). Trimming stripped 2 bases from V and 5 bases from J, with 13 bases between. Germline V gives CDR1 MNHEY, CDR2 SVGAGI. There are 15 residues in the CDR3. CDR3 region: CASSYRDWTENIQYF. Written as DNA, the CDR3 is TGTGCCAGCAGTTACAGGGACTGGACCGAAAACATTCAGTACTTC.

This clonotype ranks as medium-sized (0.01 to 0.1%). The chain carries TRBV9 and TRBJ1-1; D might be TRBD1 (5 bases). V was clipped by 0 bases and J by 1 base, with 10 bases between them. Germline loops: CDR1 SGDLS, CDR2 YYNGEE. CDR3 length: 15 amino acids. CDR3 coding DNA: TGTGCCAGCAGCGTAGATGGGCAGGGGAACACTGAAGCTTTCTTT. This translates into CASSVDGQGNTEAFF.

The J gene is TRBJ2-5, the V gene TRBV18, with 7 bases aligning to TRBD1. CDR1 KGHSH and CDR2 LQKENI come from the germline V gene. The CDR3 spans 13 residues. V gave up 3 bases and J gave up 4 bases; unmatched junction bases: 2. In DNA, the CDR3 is TGTGCCAGCTCACCGGCAGGGGGAGAGACCCAGTACTTC. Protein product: CASSPAGGETQYF.

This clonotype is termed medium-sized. CDR3: CASSDGRLAEADNEQFF. CDR3 DNA sequence: TGTGCCAGCAGTGACGGAAGACTAGCGGAGGCAGACAATGAGCAGTTCTTC. This rearrangement joins TRBV25-1 to TRBJ2-1, with 9 bases lining up with TRBD2. CDR1 is MGHDK, CDR2 SYGVNS, per germline. The CDR3 runs 17 residues. V was pared by 3 bases and J by 5 bases, with 11 bases of the junction left unmatched.

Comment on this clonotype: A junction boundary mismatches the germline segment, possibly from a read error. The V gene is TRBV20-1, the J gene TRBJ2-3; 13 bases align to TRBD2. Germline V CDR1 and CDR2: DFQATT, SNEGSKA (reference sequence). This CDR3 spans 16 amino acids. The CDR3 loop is CSVRGLAGVRADTQYF. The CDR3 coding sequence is TGCAGTGTTAGAGGACTAGCGGGAGTGAGGGCAGATACGCAGTATTTT.

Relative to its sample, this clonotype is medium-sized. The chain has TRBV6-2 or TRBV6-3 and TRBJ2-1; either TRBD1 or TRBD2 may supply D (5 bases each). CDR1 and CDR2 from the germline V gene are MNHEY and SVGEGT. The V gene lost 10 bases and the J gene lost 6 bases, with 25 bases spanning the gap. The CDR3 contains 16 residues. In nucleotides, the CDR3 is TGTGCCACCTCCCTTGGATCCGGGACGGCCGGCAATGAGCAGTTCTTC. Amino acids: CATSLGSGTAGNEQFF.

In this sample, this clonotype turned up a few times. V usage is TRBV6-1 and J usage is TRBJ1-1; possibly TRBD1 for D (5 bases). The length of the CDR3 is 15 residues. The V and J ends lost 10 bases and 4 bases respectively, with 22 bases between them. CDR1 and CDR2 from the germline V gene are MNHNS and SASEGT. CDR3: CATATSGYGSTEAFF. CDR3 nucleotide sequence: TGTGCCACTGCGACCTCAGGGTACGGGAGCACTGAAGCTTTCTTT.

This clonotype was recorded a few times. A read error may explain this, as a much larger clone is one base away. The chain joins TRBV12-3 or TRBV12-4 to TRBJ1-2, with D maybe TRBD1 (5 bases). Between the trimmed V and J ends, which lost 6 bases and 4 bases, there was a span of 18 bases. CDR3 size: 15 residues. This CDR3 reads CASRNGAGRAYGYTF. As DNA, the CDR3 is TGTGCCAGCAGAAACGGGGCAGGGAGGGCCTATGGCTACACCTTC.

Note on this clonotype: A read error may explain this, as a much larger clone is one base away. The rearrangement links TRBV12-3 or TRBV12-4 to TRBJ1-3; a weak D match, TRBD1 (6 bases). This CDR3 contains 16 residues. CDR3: CASSYSTRGSGNTVYF. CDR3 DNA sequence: TGTGCCAGCAGTTACTCCACTAGGGGGTCTGGAAACACCGTATATTTT.

CDR3 bases: TGTGCCAGCAGCCTATGGAGCGATCAGCCCCAGCATTTT. Translated, it gives CASSLWSDQPQHF. The J gene is TRBJ1-5, the V gene TRBV11-2; D gene unclear. V lost 5 bases and J lost 5, with 10 bases in between. This CDR3 has 13 amino acids. Germline CDR1 reads SGHAT; CDR2 reads FQNNGV. The full variable domain, with the rest looked up from reference TRBV11-2 and TRBJ1-5, is EAGVAQSPRYKIIEKRQSVAFWCNPISGHATLYWYQQILGQGPKLLIQFQNNGVVDDSQLPKDRFSAERLKGVDSTLKIQPAKLEDSAVYLCASSLWSDQPQHFGDGTRLSIL.

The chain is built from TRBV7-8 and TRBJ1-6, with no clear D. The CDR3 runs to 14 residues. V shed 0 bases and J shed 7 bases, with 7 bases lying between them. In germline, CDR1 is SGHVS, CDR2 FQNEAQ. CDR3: CASSLATRNSPLHF. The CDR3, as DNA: TGTGCCAGCAGCTTAGCCACAAGGAATTCACCCCTCCACTTT.

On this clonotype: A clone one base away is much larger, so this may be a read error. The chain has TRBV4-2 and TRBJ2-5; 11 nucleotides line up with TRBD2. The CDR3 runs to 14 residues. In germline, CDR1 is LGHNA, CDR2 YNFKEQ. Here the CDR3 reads CAGSQGLAGETQYF. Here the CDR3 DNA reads TGTGCCGGCAGCCAAGGACTAGCGGGAGAGACCCAGTACTTC.

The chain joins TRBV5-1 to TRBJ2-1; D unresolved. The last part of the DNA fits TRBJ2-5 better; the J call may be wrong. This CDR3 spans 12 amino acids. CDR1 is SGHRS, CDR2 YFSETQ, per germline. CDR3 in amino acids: CASSFGQETQYF. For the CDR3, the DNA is TGCGCCAGCAGCTTTGGCCAAGAGACCCAGTACTTC.

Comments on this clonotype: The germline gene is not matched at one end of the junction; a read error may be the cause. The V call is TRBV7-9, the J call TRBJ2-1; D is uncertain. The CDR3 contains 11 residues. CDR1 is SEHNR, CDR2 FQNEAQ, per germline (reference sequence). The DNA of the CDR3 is TGTGCCAGCAGCATAGCAGATGAGCAGTTCTTC. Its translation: CASSIADEQFF.

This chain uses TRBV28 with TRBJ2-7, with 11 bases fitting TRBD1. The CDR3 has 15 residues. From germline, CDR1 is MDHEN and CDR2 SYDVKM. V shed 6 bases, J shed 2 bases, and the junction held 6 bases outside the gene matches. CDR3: CASRTGTGGTYEQYF. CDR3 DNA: TGTGCCAGCAGGACCGGGACAGGGGGAACCTACGAGCAGTACTTC. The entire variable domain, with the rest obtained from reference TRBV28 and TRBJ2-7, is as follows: DVKVTQSSRYLVKRTGEKVFLECVQDMDHENMFWYRQDPGLGLRLIYFSYDVKMKEKGDIPEGYSVSREKKERFSLILESASTNQTSMYLCASRTGTGGTYEQYFGPGTRLTVT.

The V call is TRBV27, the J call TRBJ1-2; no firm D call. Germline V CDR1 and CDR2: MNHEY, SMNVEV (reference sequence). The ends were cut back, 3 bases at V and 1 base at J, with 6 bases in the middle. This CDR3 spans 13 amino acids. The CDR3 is CASSFRNNYGYTF. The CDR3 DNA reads TGTGCCAGCAGTTTCCGCAATAACTATGGCTACACCTTC.

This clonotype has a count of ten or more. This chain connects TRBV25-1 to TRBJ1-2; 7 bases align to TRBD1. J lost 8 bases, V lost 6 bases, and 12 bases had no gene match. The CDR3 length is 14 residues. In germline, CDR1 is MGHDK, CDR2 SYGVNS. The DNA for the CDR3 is TGTGCCAGCAGGAATGGCGAGGGGGCGCGGGGCTACACCTTC. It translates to CASRNGEGARGYTF.

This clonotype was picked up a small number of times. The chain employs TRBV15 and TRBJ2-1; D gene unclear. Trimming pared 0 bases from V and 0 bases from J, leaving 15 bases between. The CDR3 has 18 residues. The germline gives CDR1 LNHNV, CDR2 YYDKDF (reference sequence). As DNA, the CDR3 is TGTGCCACCAGCAGAGATCGGGCCCGGTGGCGCTCCTACAATGAGCAGTTCTTC. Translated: CATSRDRARWRSYNEQFF.

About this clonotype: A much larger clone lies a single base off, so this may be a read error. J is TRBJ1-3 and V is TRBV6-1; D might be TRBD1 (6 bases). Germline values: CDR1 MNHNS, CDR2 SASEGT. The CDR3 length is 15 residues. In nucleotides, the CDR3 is TGTGCCAGCAGCCCTTTGGACAGCTCTGGAAAGACCATATATTTT. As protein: CASSPLDSSGKTIYF.

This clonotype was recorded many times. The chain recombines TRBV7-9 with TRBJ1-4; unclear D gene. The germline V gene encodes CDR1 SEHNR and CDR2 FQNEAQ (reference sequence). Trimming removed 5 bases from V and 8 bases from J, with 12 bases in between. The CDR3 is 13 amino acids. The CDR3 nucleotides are TGTGCCAGCAGCCTACGTCCTCGGGAAAAACTGTTTTTT. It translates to CASSLRPREKLFF.

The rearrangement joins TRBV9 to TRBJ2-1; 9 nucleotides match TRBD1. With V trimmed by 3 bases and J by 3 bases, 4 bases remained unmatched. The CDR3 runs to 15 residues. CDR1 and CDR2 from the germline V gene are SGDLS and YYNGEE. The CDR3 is CASSGNRGHYNEQFF. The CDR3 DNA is TGTGCCAGCAGCGGAAACAGGGGGCACTACAATGAGCAGTTCTTC.

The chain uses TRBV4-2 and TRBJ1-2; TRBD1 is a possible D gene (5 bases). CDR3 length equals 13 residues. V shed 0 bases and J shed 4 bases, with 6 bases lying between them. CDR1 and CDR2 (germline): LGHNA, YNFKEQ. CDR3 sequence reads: CASSQEGTYGYTF. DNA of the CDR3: TGTGCCAGCAGCCAAGAAGGGACCTATGGCTACACCTTC.

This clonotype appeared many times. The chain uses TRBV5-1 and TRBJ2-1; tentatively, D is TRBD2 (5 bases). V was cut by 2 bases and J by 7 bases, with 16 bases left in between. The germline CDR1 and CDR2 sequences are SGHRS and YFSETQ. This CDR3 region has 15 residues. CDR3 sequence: CASSFDAFSGNEQFF. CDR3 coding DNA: TGCGCCAGCAGCTTCGATGCATTCTCGGGGAATGAGCAGTTCTTC.

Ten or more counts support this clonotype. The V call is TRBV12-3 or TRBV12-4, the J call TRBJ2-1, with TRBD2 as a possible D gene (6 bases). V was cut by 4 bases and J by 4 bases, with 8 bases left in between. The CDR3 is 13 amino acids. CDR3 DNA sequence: TGTGCCAGCAGTTGGGGGGATTACAATGAGCAGTTCTTC. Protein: CASSWGDYNEQFF.

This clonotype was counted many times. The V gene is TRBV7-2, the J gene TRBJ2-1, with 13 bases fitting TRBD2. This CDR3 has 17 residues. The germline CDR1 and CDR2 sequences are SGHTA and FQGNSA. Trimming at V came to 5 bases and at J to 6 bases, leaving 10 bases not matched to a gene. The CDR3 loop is CASSLWTSGSFGNEQFF. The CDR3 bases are TGTGCCAGCAGCCTGTGGACTAGCGGGAGTTTTGGCAATGAGCAGTTCTTC.

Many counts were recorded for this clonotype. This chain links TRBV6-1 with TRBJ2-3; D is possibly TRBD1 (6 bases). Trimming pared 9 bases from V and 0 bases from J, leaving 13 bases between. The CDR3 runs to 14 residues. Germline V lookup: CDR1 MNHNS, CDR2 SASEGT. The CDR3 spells CASQIQGSTDTQYF. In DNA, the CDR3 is TGTGCCAGTCAGATACAGGGTAGCACAGATACGCAGTATTTT.